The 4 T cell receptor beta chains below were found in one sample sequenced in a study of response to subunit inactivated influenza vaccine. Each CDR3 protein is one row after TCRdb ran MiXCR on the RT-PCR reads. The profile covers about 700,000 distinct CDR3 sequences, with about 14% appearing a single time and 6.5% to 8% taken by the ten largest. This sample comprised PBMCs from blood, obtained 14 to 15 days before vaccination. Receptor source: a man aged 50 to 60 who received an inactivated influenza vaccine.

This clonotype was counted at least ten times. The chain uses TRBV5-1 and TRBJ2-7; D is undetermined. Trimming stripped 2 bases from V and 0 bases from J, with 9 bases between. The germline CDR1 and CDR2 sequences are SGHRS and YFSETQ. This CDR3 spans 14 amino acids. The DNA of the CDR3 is TGCGCCAGCAGCTTAGAGCCGAGCTCCTACGAGCAGTACTTC. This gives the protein CASSLEPSSYEQYF.

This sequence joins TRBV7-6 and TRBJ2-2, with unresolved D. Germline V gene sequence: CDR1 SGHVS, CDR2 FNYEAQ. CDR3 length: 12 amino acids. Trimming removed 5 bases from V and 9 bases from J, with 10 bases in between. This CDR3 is CASSPTLRELFF. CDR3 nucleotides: TGTGCCAGCAGCCCGACTCTTCGGGAGCTGTTTTTT.

The chain's CDR3 is CASSVTANYGYTF. Written as DNA, the CDR3 is TGTGCCAGCAGTGTGACGGCTAACTATGGCTACACCTTC. The V and J genes are TRBV27 and TRBJ1-2; D not resolved. Germline V CDR1 and CDR2: MNHEY, SMNVEV (reference sequence). Deletions cut 5 bases from V and 0 bases from J, with 7 bases between. The CDR3 has 13 amino acids.

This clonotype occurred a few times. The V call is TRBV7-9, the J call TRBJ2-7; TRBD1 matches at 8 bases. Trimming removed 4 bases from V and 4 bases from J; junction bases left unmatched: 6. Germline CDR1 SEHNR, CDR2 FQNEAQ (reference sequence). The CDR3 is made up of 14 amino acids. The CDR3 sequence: CASSSGGAGYEQYF. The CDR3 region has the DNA TGTGCCAGCAGCTCAGGGGGCGCGGGATACGAGCAGTACTTC.